A selection of T cell receptor beta chains follows, all from one sample in a study of naive and memory T cell subsets. In TCRdb, the UMI-ligation and nested PCR reads were re-called with MiXCR into one record per CDR3 protein. Of about 120,000 distinct CDR3 sequences listed, about 36% are singletons. Sequences were obtained from central memory CD4+ T cells from blood. The receptors here all came from a human donor in good health. Each CDR3 is given with its conserved first and last residue. Each record gives: V gene, CDR3 protein.

v_gene: TRBV10-3
CDR3aa: CAISVSGQTYEQYF

v_gene: TRBV4-3
CDR3aa: CASSQERMMADGYTF

v_gene: TRBV5-8
CDR3aa: CASSFKYGQPQHF

v_gene: TRBV28
CDR3aa: CASSFRNRYTEAFF

v_gene: TRBV27
CDR3aa: CASRGVETGQYEQYF

v_gene: TRBV5-5
CDR3aa: CASSLQGTTYGYTF

v_gene: TRBV7-3
CDR3aa: CASSLGQGTINEQFF

v_gene: TRBV29-1
CDR3aa: CSVRTGINEQFF

v_gene: TRBV4-1
CDR3aa: CASSLTPQFASAAGELFF

v_gene: TRBV12-3/TRBV12-4
CDR3aa: CASSQVGPETQYF

v_gene: TRBV28
CDR3aa: CASSSPRGLTDTQYF

v_gene: TRBV18
CDR3aa: CASSGRVRSGSGNTIYF

v_gene: TRBV28
CDR3aa: CASSRRYEQYF

v_gene: TRBV7-8
CDR3aa: CASREAGKNIQYF

v_gene: TRBV12-3/TRBV12-4
CDR3aa: CASTRSSGGGQYF

v_gene: TRBV28
CDR3aa: CASSFSPGGEAFF

v_gene: TRBV28
CDR3aa: CASSSYGERGTDTQYF

v_gene: TRBV5-1
CDR3aa: CASSWDLGTEAFF

v_gene: TRBV19
CDR3aa: CASIFRGNTEAFF

v_gene: TRBV25-1
CDR3aa: CASRRGQTGGYTF

v_gene: TRBV30
CDR3aa: CAWSGFMNTEAFF

v_gene: TRBV7-9
CDR3aa: CASSLTGGFEQFF

v_gene: TRBV2
CDR3aa: CASSKELPNTGELFF

v_gene: TRBV28
CDR3aa: CASSLSGAGTSHEQYF

v_gene: TRBV7-8
CDR3aa: CASSPTSGRGWAGELFF

v_gene: TRBV4-1
CDR3aa: CASSQDRRAVRQYF

v_gene: TRBV27
CDR3aa: CASSQITGAAEAFF

v_gene: TRBV12-3/TRBV12-4
CDR3aa: CASSMTGRTEAFF

v_gene: TRBV7-7
CDR3aa: CASSLEGTGLETQYF

v_gene: TRBV7-2
CDR3aa: CASSLISSGRGTGELFF

v_gene: TRBV11-2
CDR3aa: CASSLGLVAGTEAFF

v_gene: TRBV12-3/TRBV12-4
CDR3aa: CASSFSLYGYTF

v_gene: TRBV14
CDR3aa: CASSQEQRPYNEQFF

v_gene: TRBV28
CDR3aa: CASNPPAGLAQFF

v_gene: TRBV20-1
CDR3aa: CSARRRLEKLFF

v_gene: TRBV18
CDR3aa: CASSPGDSYNSPLHF

v_gene: TRBV19
CDR3aa: CASSMGSRTSSYEQYF

v_gene: TRBV20-1
CDR3aa: CSASPSASHGGNNEQFF

v_gene: TRBV27
CDR3aa: CASSPAGRTNTGELFF

v_gene: TRBV9
CDR3aa: CASSVGASGANVLTF

v_gene: TRBV6-6
CDR3aa: CASSRREIREKLFF

v_gene: TRBV28
CDR3aa: CASRTAGGGYNEQFF

v_gene: TRBV28
CDR3aa: CASSFTGAGKIDTQYF

v_gene: TRBV5-4
CDR3aa: CASSLSMVNTEAFF

v_gene: TRBV2
CDR3aa: CASIARRGSYEQYF

v_gene: TRBV4-3
CDR3aa: CASSRGTSGNYEQYF

v_gene: TRBV4-3
CDR3aa: CASSPRQGGFSGANVLTF

v_gene: TRBV10-3
CDR3aa: CAISVGERSEAFF

v_gene: TRBV7-9
CDR3aa: CASSLVQYSSYNEQFF

v_gene: TRBV28
CDR3aa: CASRARLARRHEQFF

v_gene: TRBV11-2
CDR3aa: CASSQDRNNNQPQHF

v_gene: TRBV20-1
CDR3aa: CSAIAGVGVEQYF

v_gene: TRBV6-5
CDR3aa: CASSYDRETGYTF

v_gene: TRBV6-6
CDR3aa: CASSRSHIHPTNQPQHF

v_gene: TRBV12-2
CDR3aa: CASRRKKGPTYQETQYF

v_gene: TRBV12-3/TRBV12-4
CDR3aa: CAGSRTSRRETQYF

v_gene: TRBV18
CDR3aa: CASSPWDRATGELFF

v_gene: TRBV30
CDR3aa: CAWSGGGSDETQYF